This TCR beta chain was retrieved from a study of T cells after yellow fever vaccination. Overall study: For low cell numbers, libraries were made with SMART-Seq v4 Ultra Low Input. Study-wide results and caveats: Of the clonotypes, a small share occurred in both CD4 and CD8 compartments.

This clonotype was counted ten times or more. The trim removed 10 bases at V and 0 bases at J, leaving 7 bases unmatched. Germline V gene data show CDR1 as MNHEY and CDR2 as SVGAGI. The CDR3 has 16 residues. TCRdb processed the 5' RACE reads anew with MiXCR; each CDR3 protein has one entry. The top ten clones hold 20% to 25% of a sample with 25,000 to 30,000 distinct CDR3 sequences, roughly 6.3% of them seen once. Sequencing was performed on PBMCs, either bulk or a sorted T-cell subset (CD4+, CD8+, memory, or dextramer-sorted; not recorded which), taken on the day of the yellow fever booster vaccination. This chain connects TRBV6-5 to TRBJ2-6, with 9 bases fitting TRBD1. The receptor comes from a man younger than 40 who received the YFV17D yellow fever vaccine. CDR3 coding DNA: TGTGCCACGCACCGGGACAGGGTCTCTGGGGCCAACGTCCTGACTTTC. Protein sequence: CATHRDRVSGANVLTF.